This T cell receptor (beta chain) was recorded in a study of T cells after yellow fever vaccination. As for the study in general: For low cell numbers, libraries were made with SMART-Seq v4 Ultra Low Input.

This clonotype was seen at least ten times. Its antigen is currently unknown. MiXCR, applied by TCRdb to the 5' RACE reads, yields one record per CDR3 protein. The table shows a few hundred thousand distinct CDR3 sequences, with 3.6% occurring only once. CDR1 MGHDK and CDR2 SYGVNS come from the germline V gene. The CDR3 is made up of 13 amino acids. Trimming removed 4 bases from V and 2 bases from J, with 9 bases in between. Study outcomes and limitations: The study re-detected most primary-vaccination clones after the booster (96% CD4, around 89% CD8).

Sequenced here: PBMCs, sampled 15 days after the yellow fever booster vaccination. This clonotype originated in a man aged 18 to 30 who received the YFV17D yellow fever vaccine. The chain links TRBV25-1 to TRBJ2-7; perhaps TRBD1 as D (6 bases). The CDR3: CASSVTGAYEQYF. The CDR3 DNA sequence: TGTGCCAGCAGTGTGACAGGAGCCTACGAGCAGTACTTC.